The clone carrying this T cell receptor delta chain was detected a few times. One base separates it from a far larger clone, so it is likely a read error. In the same sample, other DNA sequences code for this CDR3. TCRdb reanalyzed the multiplex PCR reads using CATT. The sample holds roughly 93,000 delta-chain clones; approximately 1.5% are singletons and the top ten take more than 7%. CDR1 is GEAIGNYY and CDR2 is EKD in the germline V gene. The junction had 4 bases not matched to a gene; V was cut back by 0 bases and J by 2 bases. The CDR3 loop spans 15 amino acids. The data are from a study of γδ T cells in repeated Plasmodium falciparum infection. Flow sorting of PBMC yielded separate Vgamma9/Vdelta2+ and Vdelta2-negative gammadelta T cell populations for bulk repertoire analysis.

The sample comprised gamma-delta T cells from blood. V usage is TRDV2 and J usage is TRDJ1; TRDD3 matches at 8 bases. TCRdb lists no J gene, so it was determined here by aligning the DNA to germline. The clonotype comes from a pool of human donors (malaria-infected and uninfected, not separated). This chain's CDR3 is CACDTGTGGTDKLIF. The CDR3 DNA reads as TGTGCCTGTGACACCGGCACTGGGGGGACCGATAAACTCATCTTT.